Shown below are 32 T cell receptor beta chains from a single sample sequenced in a study of blood T cell repertoires in COVID-19 (dated by TCRdb to the early 2020s). Receptor libraries were prepared by the immunoSEQ multiplex PCR assay. The table was pulled from immuneACCESS by TCRdb, which kept in-frame rearrangements only. Such tables lose some clones; where checked, under half of the loss comes from unresolved V genes, and the rest has no known cause. The table for this sample lists hundreds of thousands of clones; 70% to 90% of them were counted only once. The ten largest clones take up 1.3% of the sample. Sequencing was carried out using peripheral blood. The receptor set was obtained from an older man with acute or convalescent COVID-19.

This clone was seen only once. The J gene is TRBJ1-2, the V gene TRBV30; the match to TRBD1 covers 7 bases. The V gene's germline CDR1 is GTSNPN and CDR2 SVGIG (reference sequence). V shed 3 bases and J 4 bases; nucleotides not matched to a gene: 8. This CDR3 is built from 14 residues. The CDR3 sequence is CAWRAPDRVYGYTF. The DNA of the CDR3 is TGTGCCTGGAGGGCTCCCGACAGGGTCTATGGCTACACCTTC.

The chain uses TRBV5-4 and TRBJ2-7; 7 bases are a match to TRBD1. CDR3 size: 15 residues. J was trimmed by 0 bases and V by 3 bases; bases with no gene match: 6. Per the germline V gene, CDR1 is SGHNT and CDR2 is YYREEE (reference sequence). The CDR3 is CASSWQDRSSYEQYF. Here the CDR3 DNA reads TGTGCCAGCAGCTGGCAGGACAGGAGCTCCTACGAGCAGTACTTC.

The chain recombines TRBV19 with TRBJ1-5; D is possibly TRBD1 (5 bases). CDR3 length: 13 residues. Germline V gives CDR1 LNHDA, CDR2 SQIVND (reference sequence). V gave up 3 bases and J gave up 7 bases, with 10 bases separating them. Here the CDR3 reads CASSIRVGQPQHF. Written as DNA, the CDR3 is TGTGCCAGTAGTATCAGGGTCGGGCAGCCCCAGCATTTT.

The chain is built from TRBV9 and TRBJ2-5; 10 bases are shared with TRBD1. The J segment lost 8 bases and the V segment lost 2 bases, leaving 3 bases of the junction unmatched. Looked up from germline, CDR1 is SGDLS and CDR2 is YYNGEE. The CDR3 runs 13 residues. The CDR3 loop is CASSVGDRGTQYF. In DNA form, the CDR3 reads TGTGCCAGCAGCGTGGGGGACAGGGGCACCCAGTACTTC. Full variable domain (rest looked up from reference TRBV9 and TRBJ2-5): DSGVTQTPKHLITATGQRVTLRCSPRSGDLSVYWYQQSLDQGLQFLIQYYNGEERAKGNILERFSAQQFPDLHSELNLSSLELGDSALYFCASSVGDRGTQYFGPGTRLLVL.

The chain links TRBV9 to TRBJ2-3; 8 bases agree with TRBD1. Trimming removed 4 bases from V and 0 bases from J; junction bases left unmatched: 10. This CDR3 is built from 17 residues. The V gene's germline CDR1 is SGDLS and CDR2 YYNGEE. In nucleotides, the CDR3 is TGTGCCAGCAGCCCGTCGACAGGGGCACGAAGCACAGATACGCAGTATTTT. This translates into CASSPSTGARSTDTQYF.

The chain employs TRBV5-4 and TRBJ2-1, with 8 bases matching TRBD2. This CDR3 spans 16 amino acids. Germline V lookup: CDR1 SGHNT, CDR2 YYREEE (reference sequence). The V and J ends lost 4 bases and 7 bases, in that order; junction bases with no gene match: 13. The CDR3 nucleotides read TGTGCCAGCAGCCTGATGTTCGGGGGGGTGGGAAATGAGCAGTTCTTC. Translated, it gives CASSLMFGGVGNEQFF.

The V call is TRBV5-1, the J call TRBJ2-1, with a weak D call TRBD1 (6 bases). Germline-derived CDR1 and CDR2 are SGHRS and YFSETQ. The CDR3 loop spans 15 amino acids. Trimming took off 4 bases at V and 1 base at J, with 12 bases between the two ends. CDR3 loop: CASSPETGSYNEQFF. Here the CDR3 DNA reads TGCGCCAGCAGCCCTGAGACAGGATCCTACAATGAGCAGTTCTTC. Drawing the rest from reference TRBV5-1 and TRBJ2-1, the complete variable domain is KAGVTQTPRYLIKTRGQQVTLSCSPISGHRSVSWYQQTPGQGLQFLFEYFSETQRNKGNFPGRFSGRQFSNSRSEMNVSTLELGDSALYLCASSPETGSYNEQFFGPGTRLTVL.

This sequence joins TRBV9 and TRBJ2-3; possibly TRBD2 for D (6 bases). The V and J ends lost 3 bases and 6 bases respectively, with 14 bases between them. Looked up from germline, CDR1 is SGDLS and CDR2 is YYNGEE. This CDR3 is 14 amino acids long. The CDR3 coding sequence is TGTGCCAGCAGCGCGGGACTGGGTGGGGATACGCAGTATTTT. The encoded protein is CASSAGLGGDTQYF.

The chain is built from TRBV28 and TRBJ2-4; possibly TRBD2 for D (5 bases). The CDR3 totals 15 residues. CDR1 and CDR2 (germline): MDHEN, SYDVKM. V shed 2 bases and J shed 2 bases, with 10 bases lying between them. The CDR3, as DNA: TGTGCCAGCAGTTTAGCGGGCACCCCCAAAAACATTCAGTACTTC. Amino acid sequence: CASSLAGTPKNIQYF.

V is TRBV4-2 and J is TRBJ1-1, with D unresolved. Germline CDR1 and CDR2: LGHNA and YNFKEQ. The CDR3 loop spans 14 amino acids. V was trimmed by 0 bases and J by 4 bases, leaving 9 bases between them. As DNA, the CDR3 is TGTGCCAGCAGCCAAGATTCTTGGCTCACTGAAGCTTTCTTT. Translated: CASSQDSWLTEAFF.

This chain uses TRBV9 with TRBJ1-4; 7 nucleotides align to TRBD1. The CDR3 sequence is 14 residues long. J lost 4 bases, V lost 3 bases, and 3 bases had no gene match. Germline-derived CDR1 and CDR2 are SGDLS and YYNGEE. The CDR3 DNA reads as TGTGCCAGCAGCGGCACAGGGGTTAATGAAAAACTGTTTTTT. Amino acid sequence: CASSGTGVNEKLFF.

The chain recombines TRBV5-1 with TRBJ2-1, with 7 bases lining up with TRBD2. V was pared by 4 bases and J by 13 bases, with 5 bases of the junction left unmatched. Germline V gene sequence: CDR1 SGHRS, CDR2 YFSETQ. The CDR3 runs 11 residues. In DNA form, the CDR3 reads TGCGCCAGCAGCCCTGGACTAGAACAGTTCTTC. Amino acids: CASSPGLEQFF.

The chain employs TRBV2 and TRBJ2-2; 8 bases are a match to TRBD1. The V segment lost 4 bases and the J segment 7 bases; nucleotides outside the gene matches: 8. The germline V gene encodes CDR1 SNHLY and CDR2 FYNNEI. The CDR3 length is 15 residues. CDR3 region: CASSGFQGADGELFF. The CDR3 bases are TGTGCCAGCAGTGGGTTTCAGGGGGCGGACGGGGAGCTGTTTTTT.

The chain joins TRBV15 to TRBJ1-4; a possible D gene is TRBD1 (6 bases). Trimming shortened V by 1 base and J by 6 bases, and 12 bases separated the two germline ends. Germline values: CDR1 LNHNV, CDR2 YYDKDF (reference sequence). The CDR3 covers 15 residues. As DNA, the CDR3 is TGTGCCACCAGCAGAGGAGGGGGGGCAGATGAAAAACTGTTTTTT. Translated, it gives CATSRGGGADEKLFF.

This chain connects TRBV6-5 to TRBJ2-3; TRBD2 aligns across 8 bases. Germline V CDR1 and CDR2: MNHEY, SVGAGI. Unmatched junction bases numbered 8, after V lost 6 bases and J lost 3 bases. CDR3 size: 15 residues. CDR3 bases: TGTGCCAGCAGGGCCCGGGGGGGCCTAACAGATACGCAGTATTTT. Protein: CASRARGGLTDTQYF.

This clone was seen more than once but under ten times. The rearrangement links TRBV28 to TRBJ1-1; no reliable D call. CDR1 is MDHEN, CDR2 SYDVKM, per germline. The CDR3 spans 15 residues. V was pared by 3 bases and J by 4 bases, with 15 bases between. In DNA, the CDR3 is TGTGCCAGCAGTTTGTCCCGGGGATGGAGCACTGAAGCTTTCTTT. Amino acids: CASSLSRGWSTEAFF. Complete variable domain (other parts from reference TRBV28 and TRBJ1-1): DVKVTQSSRYLVKRTGEKVFLECVQDMDHENMFWYRQDPGLGLRLIYFSYDVKMKEKGDIPEGYSVSREKKERFSLILESASTNQTSMYLCASSLSRGWSTEAFFGQGTRLTVV.

The chain couples TRBV7-6 to TRBJ2-3; 8 bases agree with TRBD1. Looked up from germline, CDR1 is SGHVS and CDR2 is FNYEAQ. The length of the CDR3 is 15 residues. V lost 5 bases, J lost 6 bases, and 10 bases stayed unmatched. The CDR3 loop reads CASSQMTGVLDTQYF. CDR3 bases: TGTGCCAGCAGCCAAATGACAGGGGTCCTGGATACGCAGTATTTT.

The rearrangement links TRBV6-1 to TRBJ1-4, with 7 bases that match TRBD1. The V gene end was trimmed by 3 bases and the J gene end by 5 bases; junction bases not matched to a gene: 12. Germline V CDR1 and CDR2: MNHNS, SASEGT. This CDR3 is 17 amino acids long. Written as DNA, the CDR3 is TGTGCCAGCAGTGACCACGACTACAGGGGTTGGAATGAAAAACTGTTTTTT. Its translation is CASSDHDYRGWNEKLFF.

The chain recombines TRBV6-1 with TRBJ1-2; D call uncertain. Trimming stripped 1 base from V and 6 bases from J, with 9 bases between. The CDR3 runs 13 residues. The germline V gene encodes CDR1 MNHNS and CDR2 SASEGT. The CDR3 coding sequence is TGTGCCAGCAGTGAAGGCAGATCCGATGGCTACACCTTC. Its protein product is CASSEGRSDGYTF.

The genes are TRBV20-1 and TRBJ1-1; D unclear. The CDR3 is 11 amino acids. Per the germline V gene, CDR1 is DFQATT and CDR2 is SNEGSKA (reference sequence). Between the trimmed V and J ends, which lost 8 bases and 5 bases, there was a span of 12 bases. For the CDR3, the DNA is TGCAGTATGAGTGACGGGACTGAAGCTTTCTTT. Translating it yields CSMSDGTEAFF.

V is TRBV7-2 and J is TRBJ2-1; tentative D call: TRBD2 (6 bases). Trimming shortened V by 1 base and J by 16 bases, and 17 bases separated the two germline ends. Per germline, CDR1 SGHTA and CDR2 FQGNSA. The CDR3 has 13 amino acids. CDR3 sequence reads: CASSLGSSGVRFF. Here the CDR3 DNA reads TGTGCCAGCAGCTTAGGAAGTTCGGGAGTGAGATTCTTC.

The chain links TRBV19 to TRBJ1-5; 7 positions match TRBD1. This CDR3 contains 14 residues. The V gene end was trimmed by 3 bases and the J gene end by 6 bases; junction bases not matched to a gene: 5. Germline values: CDR1 LNHDA, CDR2 SQIVND (reference sequence). This chain's CDR3 is CASSIWTGFQPQHF. The CDR3 bases are TGTGCCAGTAGTATCTGGACAGGTTTTCAGCCCCAGCATTTT. The full variable domain, completed using reference TRBV19 and TRBJ1-5, is DGGITQSPKYLFRKEGQNVTLSCEQNLNHDAMYWYRQDPGQGLRLIYYSQIVNDFQKGDIAEGYSVSREKKESFPLTVTSAQKNPTAFYLCASSIWTGFQPQHFGDGTRLSIL.

In this sample, this clone turned up once. This sample includes further DNA sequences coding for the same CDR3. The chain recombines TRBV11-2 with TRBJ2-4; 7 bases are a match to TRBD2. CDR1 and CDR2 (germline): SGHAT, FQNNGV. The CDR3 totals 15 residues. Unmatched junction bases numbered 1, after V lost 1 base and J lost 1 base. CDR3 in DNA: TGTGCCAGCAGCTTAGTCGGGGGGGCCAAAAACATTCAGTACTTC. Its translation: CASSLVGGAKNIQYF.

The chain uses TRBV12-3 or TRBV12-4 and TRBJ2-5; a weak D match, TRBD2 (6 bases). This CDR3 has 13 amino acids. The V and J ends lost 4 bases and 7 bases respectively, with 13 bases between them. The CDR3, as DNA: TGTGCCAGCAGTTCTCGACTAGTAGGGACCCAGTACTTC. This codes for CASSSRLVGTQYF.

The V call is TRBV9, the J call TRBJ2-1; maybe TRBD1 (5 bases). This CDR3 is 18 amino acids long. The V end lost 1 base, the J end lost 1 base, and 18 bases lay between the germline ends. Germline CDR1 and CDR2: SGDLS and YYNGEE. The CDR3 bases are TGTGCCAGCAGCGTAAGCCAGGGTTTAAGGTATTCCTACAATGAGCAGTTCTTC. This gives the protein CASSVSQGLRYSYNEQFF.

The chain has TRBV18 and TRBJ1-2; D might be TRBD1 (5 bases). V gave up 2 bases and J gave up 4 bases, with 8 bases separating them. Germline V lookup: CDR1 KGHSH, CDR2 LQKENI. The CDR3 runs to 13 residues. CDR3 sequence reads: CASSPGAGYGYTF. For the CDR3, the DNA is TGTGCCAGCTCACCAGGGGCAGGCTATGGCTACACCTTC.

The chain carries TRBV7-2 and TRBJ1-5, with D possibly TRBD1 on 5 matching bases. The germline CDR1 and CDR2 sequences are SGHTA and FQGNSA. The V end was cut by 1 base, the J end by 4 bases, with 8 bases between. The CDR3 runs to 14 residues. The CDR3 coding sequence is TGTGCCAGCAGCTTAGATGGGGCTAATCAGCCCCAGCATTTT. Encoded protein: CASSLDGANQPQHF. Combining the CDR3 with reference TRBV7-2 and TRBJ1-5 gives the whole variable domain GAGVSQSPSNKVTEKGKDVELRCDPISGHTALYWYRQSLGQGLEFLIYFQGNSAPDKSGLPSDRFSAERTGGSVSTLTIQRTQQEDSAVYLCASSLDGANQPQHFGDGTRLSIL.

The chain employs TRBV5-4 and TRBJ1-2; 9 bases agree with TRBD1. This CDR3 is 14 amino acids long. Germline assignment: CDR1 SGHNT and CDR2 YYREEE (reference sequence). After removal of 1 base from V and 8 bases from J, the junction contained 6 bases not matched to a gene. The CDR3 sequence: CASSLLQGARGYTF. The DNA for the CDR3 is TGTGCCAGCAGCTTGCTACAGGGGGCGCGGGGCTACACCTTC.

This rearrangement joins TRBV29-1 to TRBJ1-1; tentative D call: TRBD1 (6 bases). CDR3 length: 14 amino acids. Trimming removed 5 bases at V and 5 bases at J, with 18 bases between. The germline CDR1 and CDR2 sequences are SQVTM and ANQGSEA. This chain's CDR3 is CSVTSGAFRTEAFF. CDR3 nucleotide sequence: TGCAGCGTTACATCAGGGGCTTTTAGGACTGAAGCTTTCTTT.

This chain connects TRBV7-8 to TRBJ2-1, with D possibly matching TRBD2 (5 bases). The CDR3 consists of 16 residues. The V end was cut by 3 bases, the J end by 0 bases, with 12 bases between. From germline, CDR1 is SGHVS and CDR2 FQNEAQ. The CDR3 protein is CASSLRTVSSYNEQFF. The CDR3 region has the DNA TGTGCCAGCAGCTTGAGGACTGTTAGCTCCTACAATGAGCAGTTCTTC. Drawing the rest from reference TRBV7-8 and TRBJ2-1, the complete variable domain is GAGVSQSPRYKVAKRGQDVALRCDPISGHVSLFWYQQALGQGPEFLTYFQNEAQLDKSGLPSDRFFAERPEGSVSTLKIQRTQQEDSAVYLCASSLRTVSSYNEQFFGPGTRLTVL.

The gene calls are TRBV19 and TRBJ1-3, with 8 bases fitting TRBD1. Germline CDR1 and CDR2: LNHDA and SQIVND (reference sequence). There are 16 residues in the CDR3. With 8 bases clipped from V and 6 bases from J, the junction kept 15 bases outside the gene matches. In DNA form, the CDR3 reads TGTGCCAGTCAGCGAAAACCGGGACAGGCGGAAAACACCATATATTTT. It specifies CASQRKPGQAENTIYF.

The V gene is TRBV15, the J gene TRBJ1-4; D is perhaps TRBD1 (6 bases). The CDR3 is made up of 14 amino acids. V was shortened by 2 bases and J by 7 bases, with 11 bases between the two germline ends. Germline loops: CDR1 LNHNV, CDR2 YYDKDF (reference sequence). The CDR3: CATSRQGTGEKLFF. As DNA, the CDR3 is TGTGCCACCAGCAGACAGGGGACGGGTGAAAAACTGTTTTTT.